Following are 21 T cell receptor beta chains from one sample sequenced in a study of response to subunit inactivated influenza vaccine. Each CDR3 protein gets one entry after TCRdb re-called the RT-PCR reads with MiXCR. The sample shows approximately 500,000 distinct CDR3 sequences, around 13% of them seen only once. Material: PBMCs from blood, obtained roughly 47 days after vaccination. The receptors here all came from a man aged 50-59 years who received an inactivated influenza vaccine.

This clonotype has more than one count but fewer than ten. This sequence joins TRBV20-1 and TRBJ2-1, with D possibly matching TRBD2 (5 bases). Trimming removed 3 bases from V and 5 bases from J, with 17 bases in between. Germline CDR1 and CDR2: DFQATT and SNEGSKA (reference sequence). This CDR3 is 15 amino acids long. The CDR3 bases are TGCAGTGCTAGTCGGGCGGGTATAATCCACAATGAGCAGTTCTTC. Amino acids: CSASRAGIIHNEQFF.

The chain has TRBV9 and TRBJ2-7; TRBD2 matches 7 bases. The CDR3 contains 16 residues. V dropped 4 bases and J dropped 1; count of bases not matched to a gene: 11. Germline V CDR1 and CDR2: SGDLS, YYNGEE. CDR3 DNA sequence: TGTGCCAGCAGCCACGGAGTACGGACTAGGTCCTACGAGCAGTACTTC. Translation: CASSHGVRTRSYEQYF.

The chain carries TRBV12-3 or TRBV12-4 and TRBJ2-5; maybe TRBD2 (5 bases). This CDR3 spans 14 amino acids. Trimming pared 4 bases from V and 2 bases from J, leaving 11 bases between. CDR3 sequence: CASSSDGKQETQYF. CDR3 bases: TGTGCCAGCAGTTCGGACGGGAAACAAGAGACCCAGTACTTC.

The chain employs TRBV10-3 and TRBJ2-7, with TRBD1 matching over 9 bases. Germline CDR1 reads ENHRY; CDR2 reads SYGVKD. V was clipped by 4 bases and J by 3 bases; unmatched bases: 4. The CDR3 totals 14 residues. CDR3 protein: CAISGTGGFYEQYF. In DNA, the CDR3 is TGTGCCATCAGTGGAACAGGGGGCTTCTACGAGCAGTACTTC.

This clonotype has more than one count but fewer than ten. This CDR3 reads CASSLEQGSQPQHF. CDR3 nucleotide sequence: TGTGCCAGCAGCTTAGAACAGGGTAGTCAGCCCCAGCATTTT. The chain links TRBV11-2 to TRBJ1-5; tentatively, D is TRBD1 (6 bases). V was cut by 0 bases and J by 6 bases, with 9 bases left in between. CDR1 is SGHAT and CDR2 is FQNNGV in the germline V gene. The CDR3 has 14 amino acids.

This clonotype was detected only a few times. The chain uses TRBV7-2 and TRBJ2-1; unclear D gene. CDR1 is SGHTA, CDR2 FQGNSA, per germline. The CDR3 length is 16 residues. The germline V and J ends were trimmed by 6 bases and 1 base, with 16 bases remaining between them. The CDR3, as DNA: TGTGCCAGCAGATATCCCGCTGGGAAGTCCTACAATGAGCAGTTCTTC. As protein: CASRYPAGKSYNEQFF.

This clonotype has at least ten counts. The CDR3 here is CSVSSGRAGELFF. CDR3 nucleotide sequence: TGCAGCGTCTCTAGCGGGAGGGCCGGGGAGCTGTTTTTT. V gene TRBV29-1 combines with J gene TRBJ2-2, with 12 nucleotides matching TRBD2. CDR1 is SQVTM and CDR2 is ANQGSEA in the germline V gene. This CDR3 contains 13 residues. V lost 6 bases, J lost 6 bases, and 2 bases stayed unmatched.

V gene TRBV7-2 combines with J gene TRBJ1-1, with TRBD1 matching over 7 bases. V lost 3 bases to trimming and J lost 4 bases; unmatched junction nucleotides: 2. The CDR3 length is 13 residues. From germline, CDR1 is SGHTA and CDR2 FQGNSA. The CDR3 protein is CASSFGQATEAFF. The CDR3 region has the DNA TGTGCCAGCAGCTTCGGACAGGCCACTGAAGCTTTCTTT. Based on the CDR3 plus reference TRBV7-2 and TRBJ1-1, the full variable domain is GAGVSQSPSNKVTEKGKDVELRCDPISGHTALYWYRQSLGQGLEFLIYFQGNSAPDKSGLPSDRFSAERTGGSVSTLTIQRTQQEDSAVYLCASSFGQATEAFFGQGTRLTVV.

V and J are TRBV10-2 and TRBJ2-5; 7 positions agree with TRBD1. The V gene's germline CDR1 is WSHSY and CDR2 SAAADI. The V segment lost 8 bases and the J segment 6 bases; nucleotides outside the gene matches: 12. CDR3 length equals 14 residues. The DNA for the CDR3 is TGCGCCAGCGGGGCGACAGGGAAGCTAAAGACCCAGTACTTC. It yields the protein CASGATGKLKTQYF.

The sample holds many counts of this clonotype. CDR3 residues: CASSGDAGLARNEQFF. The CDR3, as DNA: TGTGCCAGCAGTGGCGATGCGGGACTAGCGAGGAATGAGCAGTTCTTC. This chain uses TRBV6-1 with TRBJ2-1, with TRBD2 identical over 10 bases. After removal of 4 bases from V and 7 bases from J, the junction contained 10 bases not matched to a gene. Looked up from germline, CDR1 is MNHNS and CDR2 is SASEGT. There are 16 residues in the CDR3.

This clonotype has only a few counts. The gene calls are TRBV5-1 and TRBJ2-7, with 10 bases lining up with TRBD1. The CDR3 loop spans 15 amino acids. Losses at the gene ends were 2 bases for V and 6 bases for J; bases not matched to a gene: 8. The germline V gene has CDR1 SGHRS and CDR2 YFSETQ. DNA for the CDR3: TGCGCCAGCAGCTTAACGACCGGGACAGGGGTCGAGCAGTACTTC. The encoded protein is CASSLTTGTGVEQYF.

This clonotype was observed a handful of times. The chain is built from TRBV24-1 and TRBJ2-2, with a possible D match to TRBD1 (6 bases). V was shortened by 4 bases and J by 8 bases, with 10 bases between the two germline ends. This CDR3 has 13 amino acids. Per germline, CDR1 KGHDR and CDR2 SFDVKD. In DNA, the CDR3 is TGTGCCACCAGTGACCTGGACAGTGGGGAGCTGTTTTTT. Translated: CATSDLDSGELFF.

The CDR3 DNA reads TGTGCCAGCAGCTTAGTGGTCGGCGTGCAGGGGACTGAAGCTTTCTTT. The encoded protein is CASSLVVGVQGTEAFF. The chain carries TRBV7-2 and TRBJ1-1; perhaps TRBD1 as D (6 bases). CDR3 length equals 16 residues. Trimming cost V 1 base and J 5 bases, with 17 bases left between them. CDR1 and CDR2 from the germline V gene are SGHTA and FQGNSA. Together with reference TRBV7-2 and TRBJ1-1, the CDR3 gives the full variable domain: GAGVSQSPSNKVTEKGKDVELRCDPISGHTALYWYRQSLGQGLEFLIYFQGNSAPDKSGLPSDRFSAERTGGSVSTLTIQRTQQEDSAVYLCASSLVVGVQGTEAFFGQGTRLTVV.

The chain's CDR3 is CASSFSRASSEPLHF. The DNA for the CDR3 is TGCGCCAGCAGCTTTAGTAGGGCCAGCTCGGAACCCCTCCACTTT. This chain joins TRBV5-1 and TRBJ1-6; D unclear. The CDR3 totals 15 residues. Germline V lookup: CDR1 SGHRS, CDR2 YFSETQ. The V end lost 2 bases, the J end lost 12 bases, and 18 bases lay between the germline ends.

The chain is built from TRBV4-1 and TRBJ2-5; D not resolved. Trimming removed 5 bases from V and 0 bases from J, with 10 bases in between. This CDR3 has 14 residues. The germline CDR1 and CDR2 sequences are MGHRA and YSYEKL. The CDR3: CASSSLEDQETQYF. As DNA, the CDR3 is TGCGCCAGCAGCTCCCTAGAGGACCAAGAGACCCAGTACTTC.

The V and J genes are TRBV5-1 and TRBJ2-1; 14 bases are a match to TRBD2. The germline gives CDR1 SGHRS, CDR2 YFSETQ. The junction had 4 bases not matched to a gene; V was cut back by 3 bases and J by 8 bases. The CDR3 loop spans 15 amino acids. CDR3 bases: TGCGCCAGCAGCTCGGGACTAGCGGGAGTAGATGAGCAGTTCTTC. It yields the protein CASSSGLAGVDEQFF.

The V gene is TRBV12-3 or TRBV12-4, the J gene TRBJ2-7, with D perhaps matching TRBD1 or TRBD2 (5 bases each). The CDR3 has 15 residues. V was clipped by 6 bases and J by 2 bases, with 17 bases between them. The CDR3 coding sequence is TGTGCCAGCAGCCCCCCTGGGGGTTCCGCCTACGAGCAGTACTTC. Translation gives CASSPPGGSAYEQYF.

In this sample, this clonotype turned up a few times. The chain uses TRBV11-2 and TRBJ1-2; 9 bases are a match to TRBD1. The germline gives CDR1 SGHAT, CDR2 FQNNGV. CDR3 length: 15 residues. Trimming cost V 5 bases and J 7 bases; bases outside gene matches: 11. The CDR3 sequence: CASSPTGDRVRGYTF. CDR3 nucleotides: TGTGCCAGCAGCCCGACCGGGGACAGGGTTCGTGGCTACACCTTC.

This clonotype was observed at least ten times. The V gene is TRBV29-1, the J gene TRBJ1-4, with a tentative D call TRBD1 (6 bases). This CDR3 is 13 amino acids long. The germline CDR1 and CDR2 sequences are SQVTM and ANQGSEA. V lost 4 bases and J lost 8, with 14 bases in between. DNA of the CDR3: TGCAGCGTTGTCGGGCAGGGGAACGAAAAACTGTTTTTT. Protein: CSVVGQGNEKLFF.

At least ten counts were recorded for this clonotype. This sequence joins TRBV3-1 and TRBJ2-3, with 8 bases lining up with TRBD2. The J segment lost 1 base and the V segment lost 4 bases, leaving 1 base of the junction unmatched. Germline loops: CDR1 LGHDT, CDR2 YNNKEL (reference sequence). This CDR3 contains 14 residues. CDR3 sequence: CASSRTSRTDTQYF. The CDR3 coding sequence is TGTGCCAGCAGCCGGACTAGCCGCACAGATACGCAGTATTTT.

In this sample, this clonotype turned up a few times. The V and J genes are TRBV7-8 and TRBJ2-2; 7 bases map to TRBD2. Germline CDR1 and CDR2: SGHVS and FQNEAQ. J lost 1 base, V lost 3 bases, and 8 bases had no gene match. This CDR3 has 17 amino acids. The DNA for the CDR3 is TGTGCCAGCAGCTTGGAGAGACTAGCAGGGAACACCGGGGAGCTGTTTTTT. Its translation is CASSLERLAGNTGELFF.